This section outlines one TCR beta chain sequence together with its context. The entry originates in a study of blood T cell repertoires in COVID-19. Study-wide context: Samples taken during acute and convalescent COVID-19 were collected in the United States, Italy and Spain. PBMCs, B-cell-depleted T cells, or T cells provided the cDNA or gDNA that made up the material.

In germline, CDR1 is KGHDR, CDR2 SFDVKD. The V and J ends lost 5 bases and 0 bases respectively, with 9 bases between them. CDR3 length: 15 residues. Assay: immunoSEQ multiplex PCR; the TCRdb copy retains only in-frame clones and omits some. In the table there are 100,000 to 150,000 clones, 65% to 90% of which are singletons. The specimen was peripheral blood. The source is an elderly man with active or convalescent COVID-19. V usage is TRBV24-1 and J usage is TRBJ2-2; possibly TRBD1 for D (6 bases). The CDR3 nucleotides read TGTGCCACCAGTGGGACAGTAGCGAACACCGGGGAGCTGTTTTTT. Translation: CATSGTVANTGELFF.